One and the same sample provided the 15 T cell receptor beta chains below, sequenced in a study of T cells in Graves' hyperthyroidism and ophthalmopathy. Researchers amplified the TCR beta CDR3 regions from RNA transcripts. RT-PCR in the first round (using the HTBI primer set) targeted the TCR CDR3. TCRdb reprocessed the multiplex PCR reads with MiXCR, giving one entry per CDR3 protein. The sample holds about 260,000 distinct CDR3 sequences, less than 30% seen once. Sequenced input: blood. Source of these receptors: a man between 35 and 55 years old with Graves' hyperthyroidism that later progressed to Graves' ophthalmopathy.

This clonotype was detected many times. The V and J genes are TRBV10-1 and TRBJ2-3; the match to TRBD2 covers 12 bases. V lost 6 bases to trimming and J lost 3 bases; unmatched junction nucleotides: 13. From germline, CDR1 is WNHNN and CDR2 SYGVQD (reference sequence). This CDR3 contains 18 residues. CDR3 in DNA: TGCGCCAGCAGCCCCACCGTAGGACTAGCGGGATGGACAGATACGCAGTATTTT. Translation: CASSPTVGLAGWTDTQYF.

This clonotype was picked up many times. CDR3 region: CASSLLQTTYEQYF. CDR3 bases: TGTGCCAGCAGTTTGCTGCAAACCACCTACGAGCAGTACTTC. This chain links TRBV12-3 or TRBV12-4 with TRBJ2-7; D gene ambiguous. Between the trimmed V and J ends, which lost 3 bases and 2 bases, there was a span of 11 bases. This CDR3 contains 14 residues.

In its sample, this clonotype was seen many times. The chain employs TRBV9 and TRBJ2-7; D unresolved. V was pared by 3 bases and J by 3 bases, with 16 bases between. The germline gives CDR1 SGDLS, CDR2 YYNGEE. There are 15 residues in the CDR3. CDR3 in amino acids: CASSEQSRPVYEQYF. The CDR3 DNA is TGTGCCAGCAGCGAGCAGTCCCGCCCGGTCTACGAGCAGTACTTC.

This clonotype has ten or more counts. The chain recombines TRBV29-1 with TRBJ1-1, with 11 bases fitting TRBD1. Unmatched junction bases numbered 3, after V lost 3 bases and J lost 3 bases. CDR3 length: 14 residues. Germline CDR1 reads SQVTM; CDR2 reads ANQGSEA. The CDR3 sequence: CSVEKGQGDTEAFF. The CDR3 DNA reads as TGCAGCGTTGAGAAGGGACAGGGGGACACTGAAGCTTTCTTT. The full variable domain, with the rest looked up from reference TRBV29-1 and TRBJ1-1, is SAVISQKPSRDICQRGTSLTIQCQVDSQVTMMFWYRQQPGQSLTLIATANQGSEATYESGFVIDKFPISRPNLTFSTLTVSNMSPEDSSIYLCSVEKGQGDTEAFFGQGTRLTVV.

This sequence joins TRBV30 and TRBJ2-7; D unresolved. The CDR3 is 14 amino acids. Germline V gene sequence: CDR1 GTSNPN, CDR2 SVGIG (reference sequence). The V end lost 3 bases, the J end lost 0 bases, and 12 bases lay between the germline ends. In DNA form, the CDR3 reads TGTGCCTGGAGGTCGCTGGGTAGCTCCTACGAGCAGTACTTC. This translates into CAWRSLGSSYEQYF.

This clonotype was observed many times. The rearrangement uses TRBV19 and TRBJ2-7; D is possibly TRBD1 or TRBD2 (6 bases each). There are 15 residues in the CDR3. Germline CDR1 and CDR2: LNHDA and SQIVND (reference sequence). The V and J ends lost 3 bases and 4 bases respectively, with 16 bases between them. In DNA form, the CDR3 reads TGTGCCAGTAGTATCCGGGACGGGGGCTCTTACGAGCAGTACTTC. This translates into CASSIRDGGSYEQYF.

This clonotype occurred many times. V and J are TRBV30 and TRBJ2-7, with a possible D match to TRBD1 (6 bases). The length of the CDR3 is 15 residues. Deletions cut 2 bases from V and 5 bases from J, with 19 bases between. Looked up from germline, CDR1 is GTSNPN and CDR2 is SVGIG (reference sequence). The CDR3 here is CAWSSNRELLDEQYF. Written as DNA, the CDR3 is TGTGCCTGGAGTTCGAACAGGGAGTTATTGGACGAGCAGTACTTC. The full variable domain, rest sourced from reference TRBV30 and TRBJ2-7, is SQTIHQWPATLVQPVGSPLSLECTVEGTSNPNLYWYRQAAGRGLQLLFYSVGIGQISSEVPQNLSASRPQDRQFILSSKKLLLSDSGFYLCAWSSNRELLDEQYFGPGTRLTVT.

The chain combines TRBV24-1 with TRBJ1-5; TRBD1 matches 7 bases. J lost 7 bases, V lost 5 bases, and 7 bases had no gene match. CDR1 KGHDR and CDR2 SFDVKD come from the germline V gene. There are 14 residues in the CDR3. The CDR3 sequence: CATSGYRGGQPQHF. For the CDR3, the DNA is TGTGCCACCAGTGGTTACAGGGGCGGGCAGCCCCAGCATTTT.

This clonotype has ten or more counts. The J gene is TRBJ2-7, the V gene TRBV18; TRBD2 matches 8 bases. The germline V gene has CDR1 KGHSH and CDR2 LQKENI. CDR3 size: 15 residues. V shed 6 bases, J shed 7 bases, and the junction held 14 bases outside the gene matches. CDR3 residues: CASSSSGGPIGEQYF. The CDR3 DNA reads as TGTGCCAGCTCCTCGAGCGGGGGACCAATCGGGGAGCAGTACTTC.

There are many counts of this clonotype. Here the CDR3 reads CASSSGRIQYF. The DNA of the CDR3 is TGTGCCAGCAGCTCGGGGAGGATTCAGTACTTC. V usage is TRBV11-2 and J usage is TRBJ2-4; maybe TRBD2 (6 bases). V shed 4 bases and J shed 10 bases, with 8 bases lying between them. The CDR3 extends over 11 amino acids. Germline assignment: CDR1 SGHAT and CDR2 FQNNGV.

This clonotype was counted many times. With a much larger clone just one base away, this may be a read error. The chain is built from TRBV2 and TRBJ1-5, with D unresolved. Germline loops: CDR1 SNHLY, CDR2 FYNNEI. V was clipped by 3 bases and J by 0 bases, with 6 bases between them. The length of the CDR3 is 14 residues. The CDR3 is CASSDSNSNQPQHF. The DNA for the CDR3 is TGTGCCAGCAGTGACAGTAATAGCAATCAGCCCCAGCATTTT.

At least ten counts were recorded for this clonotype. This chain joins TRBV5-8 and TRBJ2-7; 11 positions match TRBD2. CDR1 is SGHTS and CDR2 is YDEGEE in the germline V gene. Losses at the gene ends were 2 bases for V and 3 bases for J; bases not matched to a gene: 10. The CDR3 sequence is 17 residues long. Written as DNA, the CDR3 is TGTGCCAGCAGCTTCGATAGCGGGAGGGTTCAGCTCTACGAGCAGTACTTC. Residues: CASSFDSGRVQLYEQYF.

Only a few counts were recorded for this clonotype. J is TRBJ1-1 and V is TRBV6-2 or TRBV6-3; a weak D match, TRBD1 (6 bases). The V gene lost 5 bases and the J gene lost 6 bases, with 16 bases spanning the gap. The CDR3 contains 14 residues. CDR1 and CDR2 from the germline V gene are MNHEY and SVGEGT. The CDR3 DNA reads TGTGCCAGCAGTCCCTTACGAGGGGGGCCTGAAGCTTTCTTT. Amino acids: CASSPLRGGPEAFF.

The rearrangement links TRBV20-1 to TRBJ2-7; 7 bases fit TRBD1. The CDR3 totals 13 residues. Germline trimming cut 5 bases from V and 0 bases from J; bases unmatched to any gene: 4. Germline CDR1 and CDR2: DFQATT and SNEGSKA (reference sequence). The CDR3 spells CSAPWDSSYEQYF. The CDR3 bases are TGCAGTGCTCCTTGGGACAGCTCCTACGAGCAGTACTTC.

The CDR3 nucleotides read TGTGCCAGCAGAAAAAACCGGGATCTTGGGTACGAGCAGTACTTC. It codes for CASRKNRDLGYEQYF. The rearrangement uses TRBV6-1 and TRBJ2-7, with D tentatively TRBD2 (5 bases). Trimming stripped 6 bases from V and 4 bases from J, with 19 bases between. Per the germline V gene, CDR1 is MNHNS and CDR2 is SASEGT. The CDR3 sequence is 15 residues long.